These T cell receptor beta chains were read from a single sample in a study of T cell repertoires in cytomegalovirus infection. Using its own MiXCR run on the reads, TCRdb lists one record per CDR3 protein. The profile shows around 490,000 distinct CDR3 sequences, less than 30% of them singletons. The sample comprised PBMCs. The receptors stem from a human donor in good health (CMV status not recorded). Some clones in this sample may be carry-over from other donors' samples. Each CDR3 is given without its conserved first and last residue. Fields, in order: D gene, V gene, CDR3 protein. The D gene is left open where the match is weak.

d_gene: .
v_gene: TRBV7-2
CDR3aa: ASSLGGRQANYGYT

d_gene: TRBD2
v_gene: TRBV12-3/TRBV12-4
CDR3aa: ASNLGREGRNEQF

d_gene: .
v_gene: TRBV28
CDR3aa: ASTLIQETQY

d_gene: .
v_gene: TRBV12-3/TRBV12-4
CDR3aa: ASSLAGETEAF

d_gene: .
v_gene: TRBV4-3
CDR3aa: ASSQGVGPRSYEQY

d_gene: TRBD1
v_gene: TRBV19
CDR3aa: ASSDEGAKGSDTQY

d_gene: .
v_gene: TRBV5-5
CDR3aa: ASSTGLRVDQETQY

d_gene: .
v_gene: TRBV28
CDR3aa: ATRGRSDTEAF

d_gene: TRBD1
v_gene: TRBV19
CDR3aa: ASRKDRGPYNEQF

d_gene: .
v_gene: TRBV19
CDR3aa: ASSAQVETEAF

d_gene: TRBD2
v_gene: TRBV28
CDR3aa: ASSTSGSGAGELF

d_gene: TRBD1
v_gene: TRBV19
CDR3aa: ASRIGGTGNTGELF

d_gene: .
v_gene: TRBV11-2
CDR3aa: ASSPGGVGYT

d_gene: TRBD1
v_gene: TRBV27
CDR3aa: ASSFSWGQGTTLTDTQY

d_gene: TRBD2
v_gene: TRBV10-3
CDR3aa: AISEGVAGAYNEQF

d_gene: .
v_gene: TRBV27
CDR3aa: ASSFGGSAQY

d_gene: .
v_gene: TRBV7-6
CDR3aa: ASSPQTYNEQF

d_gene: TRBD1
v_gene: TRBV19
CDR3aa: ASSIGDRGRYEQY

d_gene: TRBD1
v_gene: TRBV7-2
CDR3aa: ASSTGTGTHEQY

d_gene: .
v_gene: TRBV20-1
CDR3aa: SALSVQGEAF

d_gene: .
v_gene: TRBV27
CDR3aa: ASSLRGGRGYT

d_gene: TRBD2
v_gene: TRBV11-3
CDR3aa: ASGLAGGYDNEQF

d_gene: TRBD1
v_gene: TRBV4-1
CDR3aa: ASSHHKGTGLGQF

d_gene: .
v_gene: TRBV7-2
CDR3aa: VSRSGLKETQY

d_gene: .
v_gene: TRBV30
CDR3aa: AWRTTVNTEAF

d_gene: TRBD1
v_gene: TRBV7-8
CDR3aa: ASSQRGQGNQPQH

d_gene: .
v_gene: TRBV27
CDR3aa: ASSPGRTIYGYT

d_gene: .
v_gene: TRBV19
CDR3aa: ASKVQQSTDTQY

d_gene: .
v_gene: TRBV6-2/TRBV6-3
CDR3aa: ASSFSSRGGEQY

d_gene: TRBD1
v_gene: TRBV27
CDR3aa: ASSLDRGREETQY

d_gene: .
v_gene: TRBV24-1
CDR3aa: ATSDYRGASTDTQY

d_gene: TRBD1
v_gene: TRBV28
CDR3aa: ASSTPGQGDTEAF

d_gene: TRBD1
v_gene: TRBV19
CDR3aa: ASSTRTGRYQETQY

d_gene: .
v_gene: TRBV19
CDR3aa: ASSRDRSSTDTQY

d_gene: .
v_gene: TRBV5-6
CDR3aa: ASTLGPRETQY

d_gene: .
v_gene: TRBV6-2/TRBV6-3
CDR3aa: ASSYSTFRAGDYTDTQY

d_gene: TRBD2
v_gene: TRBV7-2
CDR3aa: ASSLVAGVGYEQY

d_gene: .
v_gene: TRBV19
CDR3aa: ASSPRDPVMGRETQY

d_gene: TRBD2
v_gene: TRBV5-1
CDR3aa: ASSLVLAAQETQY

d_gene: .
v_gene: TRBV28
CDR3aa: ASSARPSSWGY

d_gene: TRBD1
v_gene: TRBV7-2
CDR3aa: ASSLGQGVRDTQY

d_gene: .
v_gene: TRBV7-9
CDR3aa: ASSLAGAGEGTEAF

d_gene: .
v_gene: TRBV5-1
CDR3aa: ASSLKGSGGTEAF

d_gene: TRBD1
v_gene: TRBV6-1
CDR3aa: ASRGQGNNEQF

d_gene: .
v_gene: TRBV19
CDR3aa: ASSRDEESTEAF

d_gene: TRBD2
v_gene: TRBV24-1
CDR3aa: ATSDLPGTSGTDTQY

d_gene: TRBD2
v_gene: TRBV2
CDR3aa: ASSLYPTSGRTGEKTQY

d_gene: TRBD2
v_gene: TRBV6-1
CDR3aa: ASRVSGGRATGELF